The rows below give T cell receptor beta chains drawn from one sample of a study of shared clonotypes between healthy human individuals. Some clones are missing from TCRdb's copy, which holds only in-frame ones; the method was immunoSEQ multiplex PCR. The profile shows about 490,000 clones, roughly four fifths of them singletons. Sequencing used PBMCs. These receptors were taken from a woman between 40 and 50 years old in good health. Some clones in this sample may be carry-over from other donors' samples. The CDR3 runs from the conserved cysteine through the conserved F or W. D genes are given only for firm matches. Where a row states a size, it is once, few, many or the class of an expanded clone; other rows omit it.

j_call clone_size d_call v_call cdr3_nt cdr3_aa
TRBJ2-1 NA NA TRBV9 TGTGCCAGCAGCGTAGAACGGGAGCAGTTCTTC CASSVEREQFF
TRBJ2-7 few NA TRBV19 TGTGCCAGTAGTAGCCCCGGGATCTCCTACGAGCAGTACTTC CASSSPGISYEQYF
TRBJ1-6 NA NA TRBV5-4 TGTGCCAGCAGCGCCGGGACATCGGCCTATAATTCACCCCTCCACTTT CASSAGTSAYNSPLHF
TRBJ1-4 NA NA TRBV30 TGTGCCTGGAGTGTGCTCAGGGGAGCGGGCGAAAAACTGTTTTTT CAWSVLRGAGEKLFF
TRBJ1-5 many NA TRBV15 TGTGCCACCAGCTGGGCGTATAGCAATCAGCCCCAGCATTTT CATSWAYSNQPQHF
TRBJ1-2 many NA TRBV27 TGTGCCAGCAGGTTATCGAACATCGGGGGTGGGGGCTACACCTTC CASRLSNIGGGGYTF
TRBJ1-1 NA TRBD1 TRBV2 TGTGCCAGCAAGAGTCACAGGGGGGGTTTGGGTACCCACACTGAAGCTTTCTTT CASKSHRGGLGTHTEAFF
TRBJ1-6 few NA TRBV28 TGTGCCAGCAGTCCGGGCCTAGCTGGTTCACCCCTCCACTTT CASSPGLAGSPLHF
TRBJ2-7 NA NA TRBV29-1 TGCAGCGTTGAAGTGACACCCACCTACGAGCAGTACTTC CSVEVTPTYEQYF
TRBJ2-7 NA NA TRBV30 TGTGCCTGGACGGGAGTCGGTTTGGGGGAGCAGTACTTC CAWTGVGLGEQYF
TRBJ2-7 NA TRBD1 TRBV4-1 TGCGCCAGCAGCCTTCGGGCCGGACAGGGGGTCTACGAGCAGTACTTC CASSLRAGQGVYEQYF
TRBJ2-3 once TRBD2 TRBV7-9 TGTGCCAGCAGCCCAGGGACTAGCGGGTTCACAGATACGCAGTATTTT CASSPGTSGFTDTQYF
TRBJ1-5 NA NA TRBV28 TGTGCCAGCAGTTTGGAGACCTTGACGCCCCAGCATTTT CASSLETLTPQHF
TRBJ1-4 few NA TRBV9 TGTGCCAGCACCCCGGGAAGGGGAAGTACTAATGAAAAACTGTTTTTT CASTPGRGSTNEKLFF
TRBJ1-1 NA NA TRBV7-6 TGTGCCAGCAGCTTAGCGCTGGGGGGGCTGCCAAGGGCTTTCTTT CASSLALGGLPRAFF
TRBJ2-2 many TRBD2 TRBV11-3 TGTGCCAGCAGCCGGCGGGAGGGGTTCGCTAACACCGGGGAGCTGTTTTTT CASSRREGFANTGELFF
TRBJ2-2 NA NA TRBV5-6 TGTGCCAGCAGCTTCTCCCACAGCACCGGGGAGCTGTTTTTT CASSFSHSTGELFF